Shown below are 21 T cell receptor beta chains from a single sample sequenced in a study of blood T cell dynamics during melanoma immunotherapy. The sample's time point: week 3, after first cycle of checkpoint inhibitor. This table comes from immunoSEQ multiplex PCR, and its TCRdb copy is limited to in-frame clones, with some not included. The sample carries 14,000 to 15,000 clones, 87% recorded once. The starting material was blood, obtained from a patient treated with checkpoint blockade. These receptors were obtained from a human donor with melanoma.

The V call is TRBV5-4, the J call TRBJ1-5, with 9 bases that match TRBD1. The CDR3 contains 13 residues. The V and J ends lost 4 bases and 7 bases, in that order; junction bases with no gene match: 3. The germline V gene has CDR1 SGHNT and CDR2 YYREEE (reference sequence). The chain's CDR3 is CASSLDRGQPQHF. The CDR3 DNA reads as TGTGCCAGCAGCCTGGACAGGGGCCAGCCCCAGCATTTT.

The chain has TRBV11-2 and TRBJ2-2; tentative D call: TRBD2 (6 bases). The germline V gene encodes CDR1 SGHAT and CDR2 FQNNGV. The CDR3 covers 14 residues. Trimming left V 11 bases short and J 4 bases short, with 17 bases between. The CDR3 loop reads CADRRGSGTGELFF. CDR3 nucleotide sequence: TGTGCCGACAGACGGGGGTCGGGCACCGGGGAGCTGTTTTTT. The entire variable domain, with the rest obtained from reference TRBV11-2 and TRBJ2-2, is as follows: EAGVAQSPRYKIIEKRQSVAFWCNPISGHATLYWYQQILGQGPKLLIQFQNNGVVDDSQLPKDRFSAERLKGVDSTLKIQPAKLEDSAVYLCADRRGSGTGELFFGEGSRLTVL.

This rearrangement joins TRBV2 to TRBJ2-3; D may be TRBD1 or TRBD2 (5 bases each). The ends were cut back, 0 bases at V and 8 bases at J, with 12 bases in the middle. This CDR3 region has 14 residues. Germline V lookup: CDR1 SNHLY, CDR2 FYNNEI. The CDR3 sequence: CASSEALGTGTQYF. The CDR3 DNA follows: TGTGCCAGCAGTGAAGCGCTGGGGACCGGTACGCAGTATTTT.

The chain uses TRBV28 and TRBJ1-3; unclear D gene. CDR3 length: 17 amino acids. V lost 6 bases, J lost 0 bases, and 18 bases lay in between. In germline, CDR1 is MDHEN, CDR2 SYDVKM. Written as DNA, the CDR3 is TGTGCCAGCAGGTCTCCCGCCGACCCTTCCTCTGGAAACACCATATATTTT. Translation: CASRSPADPSSGNTIYF.

Points on this clone: The junction departs from germline at one end; a sequencing error may be responsible. The rearrangement joins TRBV2 to TRBJ1-2; D is uncertain. The germline V gene encodes CDR1 SNHLY and CDR2 FYNNEI. The CDR3 covers 13 residues. CDR3 residues: CASREDTNYGYTF. The CDR3 bases are TGTGCCAGCAGGGAAGACACCAACTATGGCTACACCTTC. Together with reference TRBV2 and TRBJ1-2, the CDR3 gives the full variable domain: EPEVTQTPSHQVTQMGQEVILRCVPISNHLYFYWYRQILGQKVEFLVSFYNNEISEKSEIFDDQFSVERPDGSNFTLKIRSTKLEDSAMYFCASREDTNYGYTFGSGTRLTVV.

This sequence joins TRBV2 and TRBJ2-7, with D possibly TRBD2 on 6 matching bases. Trimming left V 6 bases short and J 2 bases short, with 11 bases between. Germline V gives CDR1 SNHLY, CDR2 FYNNEI. This CDR3 has 13 residues. CDR3 in amino acids: CASRRGLTYEQYF. The DNA of the CDR3 is TGTGCCAGCAGGAGGGGACTTACCTACGAGCAGTACTTC.

This chain uses TRBV7-9 with TRBJ2-1; D remains unclear. Germline CDR1 and CDR2: SEHNR and FQNEAQ (reference sequence). V was cut by 5 bases and J by 8 bases, with 22 bases left in between. The CDR3 contains 16 residues. The CDR3 here is CASSHSSAGFRHEQFF. The CDR3 nucleotides are TGTGCCAGCAGCCACTCGAGCGCAGGTTTCAGGCATGAGCAGTTCTTC.

The V call is TRBV5-8, the J call TRBJ1-1; D uncertain. The CDR3 loop spans 15 amino acids. Germline V lookup: CDR1 SGHTS, CDR2 YDEGEE. Trimming stripped 2 bases from V and 1 base from J, with 12 bases between. The CDR3 protein is CASSFQGLRNTEAFF. CDR3 DNA sequence: TGTGCCAGCAGCTTTCAAGGGCTCAGGAACACTGAAGCTTTCTTT.

This clone appeared a single time. The chain is built from TRBV5-1 and TRBJ2-7; TRBD1 agrees at 10 bases. The V and J ends lost 0 bases and 5 bases, in that order; junction bases with no gene match: 5. This CDR3 spans 15 amino acids. Germline values: CDR1 SGHRS, CDR2 YFSETQ. CDR3 sequence (DNA): TGCGCCAGCAGCTTGGATGGGACAGGGGTCGACGAGCAGTACTTC. It yields the protein CASSLDGTGVDEQYF. The whole variable domain, filled in from reference TRBV5-1 and TRBJ2-7, reads KAGVTQTPRYLIKTRGQQVTLSCSPISGHRSVSWYQQTPGQGLQFLFEYFSETQRNKGNFPGRFSGRQFSNSRSEMNVSTLELGDSALYLCASSLDGTGVDEQYFGPGTRLTVT.

V is TRBV13 and J is TRBJ2-3; D remains ambiguous. The CDR3 is 12 amino acids. Germline CDR1 PRHDT, CDR2 FYEKMQ (reference sequence). The V end was cut by 5 bases, the J end by 7 bases, with 10 bases between. CDR3 bases: TGTGCCAGCAGCCCAAGGCCTAATACGCAGTATTTT. This gives the protein CASSPRPNTQYF.

The chain has TRBV9 and TRBJ2-7; 7 bases are a match to TRBD2. Germline V CDR1 and CDR2: SGDLS, YYNGEE. The CDR3 is made up of 16 amino acids. Trimming at V came to 0 bases and at J to 3 bases, leaving 9 bases not matched to a gene. CDR3 sequence reads: CASSVGEGGSLYEQYF. In nucleotides, the CDR3 is TGTGCCAGCAGCGTAGGTGAGGGCGGGAGCCTCTACGAGCAGTACTTC. Full variable domain (missing parts from reference TRBV9 and TRBJ2-7): DSGVTQTPKHLITATGQRVTLRCSPRSGDLSVYWYQQSLDQGLQFLIQYYNGEERAKGNILERFSAQQFPDLHSELNLSSLELGDSALYFCASSVGEGGSLYEQYFGPGTRLTVT.

The rearrangement joins TRBV4-2 to TRBJ2-2; 8 bases are shared with TRBD2. Germline CDR1 LGHNA, CDR2 YNFKEQ. This CDR3 is 16 amino acids long. V trimming: 2 bases; J trimming: 8 bases; junction bases outside the gene matches: 10. The CDR3 spells CASSQTPGLEGGELFF. The CDR3 DNA reads as TGTGCCAGCAGCCAAACTCCGGGACTAGAGGGTGGGGAGCTGTTTTTT.

CDR3 residues: CASRITGSDEQYF. CDR3 DNA: TGTGCCAGCAGGATAACAGGGTCGGACGAGCAGTACTTC. V is TRBV28 and J is TRBJ2-7; D possibly corresponds to TRBD1 (6 bases). With 6 bases removed from V and 5 bases from J, the gap between germline ends came to 14 bases. The CDR3 extends over 13 amino acids. Germline V gene sequence: CDR1 MDHEN, CDR2 SYDVKM.

The DNA of the CDR3 is TGTGCCAGTAGTATGAGAGGGTACGAGCAGTACTTC. Translating it yields CASSMRGYEQYF. The V and J genes are TRBV19 and TRBJ2-7; maybe TRBD2 (5 bases). The germline V gene has CDR1 LNHDA and CDR2 SQIVND (reference sequence). This CDR3 is built from 12 residues. V lost 3 bases and J lost 4, with 7 bases in between.

The chain couples TRBV29-1 to TRBJ1-3; no reliable D call. Germline CDR1 reads SQVTM; CDR2 reads ANQGSEA. The V end lost 4 bases, the J end lost 0 bases, and 4 bases lay between the germline ends. There are 12 residues in the CDR3. The CDR3 nucleotides are TGCAGCGTTGTGGCCTCTGGAAACACCATATATTTT. Its protein product is CSVVASGNTIYF.

This chain links TRBV5-1 with TRBJ1-2, with TRBD1 matching over 11 bases. CDR1 is SGHRS, CDR2 YFSETQ, per germline. This CDR3 is built from 19 residues. V lost 0 bases and J lost 0; bases outside the gene matches: 10. The CDR3, as DNA: TGCGCCAGCAGCTTGGGAAAAGGGACAGGGGGGTCCGCTAACTATGGCTACACCTTC. Translating it yields CASSLGKGTGGSANYGYTF. The whole variable domain, filled in from reference TRBV5-1 and TRBJ1-2, reads KAGVTQTPRYLIKTRGQQVTLSCSPISGHRSVSWYQQTPGQGLQFLFEYFSETQRNKGNFPGRFSGRQFSNSRSEMNVSTLELGDSALYLCASSLGKGTGGSANYGYTFGSGTRLTVV.

The DNA for the CDR3 is TGCGCCAGCAGCTTGGCCGGATTGAACATTCAGTACTTC. Translation gives CASSLAGLNIQYF. The rearrangement joins TRBV5-1 to TRBJ2-4; D is unresolved. In germline, CDR1 is SGHRS, CDR2 YFSETQ. This CDR3 spans 13 amino acids. Trimming took 0 bases from V and 7 from J, leaving 8 bases between them.

The V gene is TRBV15, the J gene TRBJ1-5; 11 nucleotides line up with TRBD1. Germline V CDR1 and CDR2: LNHNV, YYDKDF (reference sequence). The CDR3 sequence is 14 residues long. J gave up 4 bases and V 8 bases, and 4 bases lay outside the gene matches. The CDR3 DNA follows: TGTGCCACCGCTCGGGACAGGGGGAATCAGCCCCAGCATTTT. This codes for CATARDRGNQPQHF.

The chain carries TRBV21-1 and TRBJ2-3; the table's D call TRBD2 went unverified against the DNA. TRBV21-1 is marked as a pseudogene. CDR3 size: 16 residues. As DNA, the CDR3 is TGTGCCAGCAGCAAAGTGCGGGGACGGGAGGAGGATACGCAGTATTTT. Encoded protein: CASSKVRGREEDTQYF.

The CDR3 reads CAGLRRGELFF. The CDR3 region has the DNA TGTGCCGGCTTAAGGAGGGGGGAGCTGTTTTTT. V usage is TRBV30 and J usage is TRBJ2-2; the D gene is possibly TRBD2 (5 bases). Germline V lookup: CDR1 GTSNPN, CDR2 SVGIG (reference sequence). The CDR3 length is 11 residues. V was shortened by 8 bases and J by 8 bases, with 12 bases between the two germline ends. Looking up the rest from reference TRBV30 and TRBJ2-2 gives the full variable domain: SQTIHQWPATLVQPVGSPLSLECTVEGTSNPNLYWYRQAAGRGLQLLFYSVGIGQISSEVPQNLSASRPQDRQFILSSKKLLLSDSGFYLCAGLRRGELFFGEGSRLTVL.

This clone has only a few counts. This chain connects TRBV30 to TRBJ2-5; 10 nucleotides line up with TRBD2. Germline CDR1 is GTSNPN and CDR2 is SVGIG (reference sequence). V gave up 0 bases and J gave up 5 bases; unmatched junction bases: 3. This CDR3 is built from 14 residues. CDR3 sequence: CAWSVSGRGETQYF. The CDR3 bases are TGTGCCTGGAGTGTAAGCGGGAGGGGGGAGACCCAGTACTTC. Looking up the rest from reference TRBV30 and TRBJ2-5 gives the full variable domain: SQTIHQWPATLVQPVGSPLSLECTVEGTSNPNLYWYRQAAGRGLQLLFYSVGIGQISSEVPQNLSASRPQDRQFILSSKKLLLSDSGFYLCAWSVSGRGETQYFGPGTRLLVL.